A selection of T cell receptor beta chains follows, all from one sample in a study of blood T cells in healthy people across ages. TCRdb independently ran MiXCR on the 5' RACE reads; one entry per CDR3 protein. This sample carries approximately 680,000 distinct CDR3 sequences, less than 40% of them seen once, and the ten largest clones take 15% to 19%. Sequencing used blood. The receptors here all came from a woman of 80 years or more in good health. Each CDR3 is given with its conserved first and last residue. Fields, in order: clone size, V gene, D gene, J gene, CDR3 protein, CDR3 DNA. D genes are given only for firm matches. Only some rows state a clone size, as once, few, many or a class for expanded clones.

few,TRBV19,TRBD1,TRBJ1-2,CARPNRGSGYTF,TGTGCCAGACCAAACAGGGGTAGCGGCTACACCTTC
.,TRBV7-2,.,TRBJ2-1,CASSTRGGEQFF,TGTGCCAGCAGCACCAGAGGTGGTGAGCAGTTCTTC
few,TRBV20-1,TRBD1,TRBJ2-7,CSAWDSPPYEQYF,TGCAGTGCCTGGGACAGTCCTCCCTACGAGCAGTACTTC
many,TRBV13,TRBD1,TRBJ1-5,CASSKGQGGRSNQPQHF,TGTGCCAGCAGTAAGGGACAGGGAGGACGCAGCAATCAGCCCCAGCATTTT
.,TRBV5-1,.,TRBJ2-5,CASSSALGLQETQYF,TGCGCCAGCAGCTCGGCCTTGGGACTTCAAGAGACCCAGTACTTC
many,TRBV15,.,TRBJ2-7,CATSYSSYEQYF,TGTGCCACCAGCTACAGCTCCTACGAGCAGTACTTC
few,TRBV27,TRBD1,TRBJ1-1,CASFSDRGRPEAFF,TGTGCCAGCTTTTCAGACAGGGGGCGTCCTGAAGCTTTCTTT
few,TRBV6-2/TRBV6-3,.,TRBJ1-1,CASRSRQSMNTEAFF,TGTGCCAGCAGATCCAGACAGAGCATGAACACTGAAGCTTTCTTT
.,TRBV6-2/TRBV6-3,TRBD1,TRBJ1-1,CASSSTGGARILNTEAFF,TGTGCCAGCAGTTCGACAGGGGGCGCGCGGATTTTGAACACTGAAGCTTTCTTT
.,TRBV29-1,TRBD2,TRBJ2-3,CSVEDSLAGGTDTQYF,TGCAGCGTTGAAGATAGCCTAGCGGGTGGCACAGATACGCAGTATTTT
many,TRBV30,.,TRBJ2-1,CAWEDPGYEQFF,TGTGCCTGGGAAGACCCCGGGTATGAGCAGTTCTTC
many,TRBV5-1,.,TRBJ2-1,CASSLTSFSEQFF,TGCGCCAGCAGCTTGACTAGCTTTAGTGAGCAGTTCTTC
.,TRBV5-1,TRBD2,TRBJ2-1,CASSDWGGNEQFF,TGCGCCAGCAGCGACTGGGGAGGGAATGAGCAGTTCTTC
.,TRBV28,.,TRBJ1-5,CTSSYPMSAQPQHF,TGTACCAGCAGCTACCCGATGAGCGCACAGCCCCAGCATTTT
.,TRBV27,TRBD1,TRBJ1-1,CASMTGTGDTEAFF,TGTGCCAGCATGACCGGGACAGGGGACACTGAAGCTTTCTTT
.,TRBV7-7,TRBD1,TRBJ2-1,CASSTQGASNEQFF,TGTGCTAGCAGCACACAGGGGGCTTCGAATGAGCAGTTCTTC
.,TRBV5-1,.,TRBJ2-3,CASSLSLYDTDTQYF,TGCGCCAGCAGCTTATCCCTATATGACACAGATACGCAGTATTTT
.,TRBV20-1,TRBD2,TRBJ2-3,CSARDLKRGTDTQYF,TGCAGTGCTAGAGATCTCAAGCGGGGTACAGATACGCAGTATTTT
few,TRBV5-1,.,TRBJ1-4,CASSEKLATNEKLFF,TGCGCCAGCAGCGAAAAACTTGCAACTAATGAAAAACTGTTTTTT
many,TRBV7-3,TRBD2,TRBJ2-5,CASSPTSAGETQYF,TGTGCCAGCAGTCCGACTAGCGCAGGAGAGACCCAGTACTTC
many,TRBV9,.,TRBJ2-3,CASSVPGLPDTQYF,TGTGCCAGCAGCGTCCCTGGACTCCCAGATACGCAGTATTTT
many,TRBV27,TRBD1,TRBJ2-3,CASSNRGQYTDTQYF,TGTGCCAGCAGTAACAGGGGACAGTACACAGATACGCAGTATTTT
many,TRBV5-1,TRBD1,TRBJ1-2,CASSLVGQGQHGYTF,TGCGCCAGCAGCTTGGTGGGACAGGGTCAACATGGCTACACCTTC
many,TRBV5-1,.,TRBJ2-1,CASSVRGEVSYNEQFF,TGCGCCAGCAGCGTGCGAGGGGAAGTCTCCTACAATGAGCAGTTCTTC
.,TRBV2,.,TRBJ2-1,CASRPPGYEQFF,TGTGCCAGCCGTCCACCCGGATATGAGCAGTTCTTC
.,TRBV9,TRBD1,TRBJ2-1,CAGSLPGTEEQFF,TGTGCCGGCAGCTTACCCGGGACAGAGGAACAGTTCTTC
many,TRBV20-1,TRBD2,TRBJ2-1,CSATSGGRNEQFF,TGCAGTGCTACCAGCGGGGGCCGCAATGAGCAGTTCTTC
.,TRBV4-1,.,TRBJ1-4,CASSQEEGTHRTNEKLFF,TGCGCCAGCAGCCAAGAAGAGGGGACCCACCGGACTAATGAAAAACTGTTTTTT
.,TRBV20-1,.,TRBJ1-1,CSARDLRQTMNTEAFF,TGCAGTGCTAGAGATCTCAGACAGACGATGAACACTGAAGCTTTCTTT
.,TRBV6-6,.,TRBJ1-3,CASRRGERSGNTIYF,TGTGCCAGCAGACGGGGAGAGAGATCTGGAAACACCATATATTTT
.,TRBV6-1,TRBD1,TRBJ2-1,CASRDRGGYNEQFF,TGTGCCAGCAGGGACAGGGGGGGTTACAATGAGCAGTTCTTC
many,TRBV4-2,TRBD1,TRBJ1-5,CASSQGGQGFSNQPQHF,TGTGCCAGCAGCCAGGGCGGACAGGGATTTAGCAATCAGCCCCAGCATTTT
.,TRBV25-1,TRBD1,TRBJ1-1,CASGKQGARNEAFF,TGTGCCAGCGGAAAACAGGGGGCGCGCAATGAAGCTTTCTTT
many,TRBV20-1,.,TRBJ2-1,CSARANEQFF,TGCAGTGCTAGGGCCAATGAGCAGTTCTTC
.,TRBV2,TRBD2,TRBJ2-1,CASSPYARGGSNEQFF,TGTGCCAGCAGTCCTTACGCGCGGGGGGGTTCGAATGAGCAGTTCTTC
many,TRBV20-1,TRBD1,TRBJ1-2,CSATGTGSTNYGYTF,TGCAGTGCTACCGGGACAGGATCTACTAACTATGGCTACACCTTC
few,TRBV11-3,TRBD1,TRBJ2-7,CASSSGTGDEQYF,TGTGCCAGCAGCTCCGGGACAGGGGACGAGCAGTACTTC
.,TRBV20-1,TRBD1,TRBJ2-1,CSAGYRGGEQFF,TGCAGTGCTGGATACAGGGGTGGTGAGCAGTTCTTC
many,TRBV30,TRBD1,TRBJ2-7,CAWSVPTGGRDEQYF,TGTGCCTGGAGTGTTCCCACAGGGGGACGGGACGAGCAGTACTTC
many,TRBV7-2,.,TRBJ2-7,CASSFGGTHSYEQYF,TGTGCCAGCAGCTTCGGCGGGACACACTCCTACGAGCAGTACTTC
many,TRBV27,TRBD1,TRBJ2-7,CASAGPRGFEQYF,TGTGCCAGCGCTGGGCCCAGGGGGTTCGAGCAGTACTTC
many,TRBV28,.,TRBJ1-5,CASSLGALNQPQHF,TGTGCCAGCAGCCTGGGGGCCCTCAATCAGCCCCAGCATTTT
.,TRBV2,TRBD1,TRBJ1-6,CAKGGDRGPNSPLHF,TGTGCCAAGGGGGGGGACAGGGGGCCGAATTCACCCCTCCACTTT
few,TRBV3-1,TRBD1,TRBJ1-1,CASSPPRSPGGDAEAFF,TGTGCCAGCAGCCCTCCCAGATCCCCAGGGGGGGACGCTGAAGCTTTCTTT